Listed below are T cell receptor beta chains from one sample, sequenced in a study of Graves' ophthalmopathy and Graves' hyperthyroidism. A single record per CDR3 protein comes from TCRdb applying MiXCR to the multiplex PCR reads. The sample lists approximately 160,000 distinct CDR3 sequences; just under 40% were seen once. The sequenced material came from peripheral blood. The source is a man aged 25-45 years with Graves' ophthalmopathy. The conserved cysteine and the conserved F or W are not part of the CDR3 here. Each record gives: D gene, V gene, CDR3 protein. D genes are given only for firm matches.

NA,TRBV27,ASSLRWETYEQY
TRBD2,TRBV28,ASSLFGGSVEQY
NA,TRBV6-2/TRBV6-3,ASSQDIQETQY
TRBD1,TRBV20-1,SATRDRQETQY
NA,TRBV29-1,SVEVGSYEQY
TRBD2,TRBV11-3,ASSPRVAGSYEQY
TRBD1,TRBV24-1,ATSDWDSANTGELF
NA,TRBV7-3,ASSLFGQGWSGELF
NA,TRBV30,AWSVSGWGTEAF
NA,TRBV30,AWSLDSTGELF
NA,TRBV2,ASSGEADNQPQH
NA,TRBV6-1,ATVRGEAF
NA,TRBV7-9,ASSPQEGRYEQY
NA,TRBV6-2/TRBV6-3,ASRNSYEQY
TRBD1,TRBV28,ASSRTGTGVDYGYT
TRBD1,TRBV12-3/TRBV12-4,ASSPGQNYGYT
NA,TRBV6-5,ASSRAGEDTEAF
NA,TRBV6-2/TRBV6-3,ASSYRGENYGYT
NA,TRBV2,ASRMDSAGDEQY
TRBD1,TRBV6-5,ASISGTGEETQY
NA,TRBV12-3/TRBV12-4,ASSLKSARTYEQY
NA,TRBV28,ASSLLGAHSPLH
NA,TRBV28,ASSLELDEQF
NA,TRBV30,AWSVASTAYEQY
TRBD2,TRBV6-1,ASSSGRTRSYEQY
NA,TRBV7-8,ASSPYLVRETQY
NA,TRBV29-1,SGEGRSSSGNTIY
TRBD1,TRBV5-1,ASSPGTGDNTEAF
TRBD2,TRBV20-1,SASASGSSYEQY
TRBD2,TRBV28,ASSLASSGSHEQY
TRBD1,TRBV20-1,SASRQGVNTEAF
NA,TRBV6-5,ASTPLGGFGYT
TRBD2,TRBV11-2,ASSIGTSEETQY
NA,TRBV12-3/TRBV12-4,ASSEGKYEQY
TRBD2,TRBV20-1,SAPPLLAGGLETQY
TRBD2,TRBV6-5,ASSYFASGNTGELF
TRBD2,TRBV12-3/TRBV12-4,ASSLRTRSHYEQY
TRBD1,TRBV6-1,ASSRPGQSNYGYT
NA,TRBV11-1,ASSYEGVTEAF
NA,TRBV15,ATSRDQAWTYGYT
TRBD2,TRBV4-3,ASSQDSVGSGTYEQY